This T cell receptor beta chain was captured in a study of beta chain features in type 1 diabetes. Study background: Sorted cells, some 110 million in number, were examined across all samples. Whole-study findings and limits: Patients' naive, central memory and Treg TCRB repertoires seemed closer to one another than those of healthy donors. Patients with type 1 diabetes carried fewer insertions and had more deletions at their VDJ junctions.

cDNA synthesis used the whole RNA isolate, giving expressed TCRB sequences. The data were produced by immunoSEQ multiplex PCR, yet TCRdb's version contains in-frame clones alone and is incomplete. The table includes about 240,000 clones, about 30% detected once. This CDR3 contains 16 residues. Germline V lookup: CDR1 MGHDK, CDR2 SYGVNS. Only a few counts were recorded for this clone. What it recognizes is unknown. Researchers reported sorting CD4+ naive, central memory, regulatory and stem cell-like memory cells via CD45RO/CCR7/CD25/CD127/CD95/CD27. The J gene is TRBJ2-5, the V gene TRBV25-1; D gene ambiguous. With the DNA end fitting TRBJ2-7 better, the J assignment may be wrong. The receptor's source is a man under 40 in good health. The specimen was central memory CD4+ T cells from blood. The CDR3 reads CASSDVSSRNSYEQYF. For the CDR3, the DNA is TGTGCCAGCAGTGACGTCTCGAGCAGGAACTCCTACGAGCAGTACTTC.